The source of this T cell receptor (beta chain) is a study of cytomegalovirus exposure and HLA in healthy donors. Trimming removed 4 bases from V and 7 bases from J; junction bases left unmatched: 5. CDR1 and CDR2 from the germline V gene are SGHTA and FQGNSA. The CDR3 sequence is 14 residues long. Vbeta (60) and Jbeta (13) primers were used in the PCR. The assay was immunoSEQ multiplex PCR, and TCRdb's table has in-frame clones only and misses some. The data hold over 55,000 clones, with about two thirds observed a single time. This clone was observed a handful of times. Different DNA sequences within this sample yield the same CDR3.

The receptor was derived from a middle-aged man in good health and CMV-seropositive. The sample was PBMCs. The V call is TRBV7-2, the J call TRBJ2-7, with 12 bases identical to TRBD1. CDR3 DNA: TGTGCCAGCAGCTCGGGACAGGGGGCAGGAGAGCAGTACTTC. The encoded protein is CASSSGQGAGEQYF.